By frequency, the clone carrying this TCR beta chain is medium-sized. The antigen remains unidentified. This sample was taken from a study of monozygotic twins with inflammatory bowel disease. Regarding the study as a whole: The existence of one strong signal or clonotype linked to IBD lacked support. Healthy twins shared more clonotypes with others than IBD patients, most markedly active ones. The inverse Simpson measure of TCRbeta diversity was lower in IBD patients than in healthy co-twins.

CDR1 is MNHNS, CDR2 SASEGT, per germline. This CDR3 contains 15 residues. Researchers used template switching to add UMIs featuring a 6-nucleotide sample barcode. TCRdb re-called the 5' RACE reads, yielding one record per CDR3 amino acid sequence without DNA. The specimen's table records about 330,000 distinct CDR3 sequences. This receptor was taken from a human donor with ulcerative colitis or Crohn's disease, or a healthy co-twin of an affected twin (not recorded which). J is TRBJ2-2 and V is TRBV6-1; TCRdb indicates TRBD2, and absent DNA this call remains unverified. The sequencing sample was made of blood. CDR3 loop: CASSELAGVPGELFF.